The T cell receptor (beta chain) described here comes from a study of chemoradiotherapy in HPV16-positive cancers. Generated by immunoSEQ multiplex PCR, the TCRdb table keeps only in-frame clones and is missing some. Among 10,000 to 11,000 clones listed, 86% were seen once. Repeated repertoire sampling spanned the course of chemoradiotherapy. Per the germline V gene, CDR1 is SGDLS and CDR2 is YYNGEE. This CDR3 has 15 amino acids. With 0 bases removed from V and 4 bases from J, the gap between germline ends came to 13 bases. The origin of this receptor is a human donor with HPV-associated anogenital cancer. Material: blood, obtained from a patient who underwent chemoradiotherapy. The chain carries TRBV9 and TRBJ1-1; the D gene is possibly TRBD1 (6 bases). CDR3 residues: CASSVVDRGGTEAFF. DNA of the CDR3: TGTGCCAGCAGCGTAGTAGATAGAGGGGGCACTGAAGCTTTCTTT.